This T cell receptor beta chain was recorded in a study of T cells in Graves' hyperthyroidism and ophthalmopathy. This clonotype has a count of ten or more. RNA transcripts yielded amplified TCR beta CDR3 regions. A set of HTBI primers served as the primers for a first-round RT-PCR of the TCR CDR3. One entry per CDR3 protein results from TCRdb running MiXCR on the multiplex PCR reads. Altogether about 300,000 distinct CDR3 sequences are present, about 13% being singletons, with the ten largest covering less than 8%. The CDR3 length is 14 residues. Trimming shortened V by 5 bases and J by 6 bases, and 15 bases separated the two germline ends. Germline CDR1 and CDR2: SGHNT and YENEEA.

The sample was blood. The clonotype comes from a woman aged 40 to 49 with Graves' hyperthyroidism. The rearrangement joins TRBV11-3 to TRBJ2-3; D perhaps matches TRBD2 (6 bases). The CDR3 reads CASSLRLGPDTQYF. As DNA, the CDR3 is TGTGCCAGCAGCCTAAGACTAGGGCCGGATACGCAGTATTTT.